The 27 T cell receptor beta chains reported below all come from one sample, sequenced in a study of CD8+ T cells in alopecia areata. Extracted RNA was reverse transcribed, and the resulting cDNA served as sequencing template. Using immunoSEQ multiplex PCR, the repertoire was profiled, and TCRdb retains in-frame clones only, with some absent. This table holds approximately 200,000 clones, 55% to 70% found once. Regarding treatment: oral pan-JAK inhibitor, 5-10 mg twice daily. The sample here was CD4+ T cells sorted from blood, taken at week 4, from a patient treated with tofacitinib. These receptors were taken from a human donor with alopecia areata.

This chain joins TRBV20-1 and TRBJ1-2; maybe TRBD1 (6 bases). V lost 3 bases and J lost 12, with 11 bases in between. In germline, CDR1 is DFQATT, CDR2 SNEGSKA (reference sequence). The CDR3 consists of 10 residues. CDR3 DNA sequence: TGCAGTGCTAGTCCGGGGGCTAACACCTTC. Protein product: CSASPGANTF.

On this clone: This sample also contains other DNA sequences that code for the same CDR3. This sequence joins TRBV30 and TRBJ2-7; D gene uncertain. The CDR3 is 12 residues long. V was pared by 0 bases and J by 3 bases, with 6 bases between. Germline CDR1 and CDR2: GTSNPN and SVGIG (reference sequence). This chain's CDR3 is CAWSVPGYEQYF. As DNA, the CDR3 is TGTGCCTGGAGTGTACCAGGCTACGAGCAGTACTTC.

Details on this clone: The sample contains more than one DNA sequence encoding this CDR3. The chain links TRBV29-1 to TRBJ2-3; D may match TRBD1 or TRBD2 (5 bases each). Germline V lookup: CDR1 SQVTM, CDR2 ANQGSEA. The ends were cut back, 4 bases at V and 2 bases at J, with 10 bases in the middle. The CDR3 totals 13 residues. CDR3 nucleotides: TGCAGCGTTGCGGGGCGGACCACAGATACGCAGTATTTT. Its translation: CSVAGRTTDTQYF.

In its sample, this clone was seen a few times. This chain uses TRBV29-1 with TRBJ2-5; D may be TRBD1 (5 bases). Looked up from germline, CDR1 is SQVTM and CDR2 is ANQGSEA. The CDR3 consists of 12 residues. The V gene lost 7 bases and the J gene lost 5 bases, with 14 bases spanning the gap. The CDR3 spells CSAEGVRETQYF. The CDR3 region has the DNA TGCAGCGCCGAAGGGGTTCGGGAGACCCAGTACTTC.

This clone was counted a few times. The chain links TRBV6-6 to TRBJ2-5; D is uncertain. Germline CDR1 reads MNHNY; CDR2 reads SVGAGI (reference sequence). The CDR3 loop spans 12 amino acids. V was clipped by 5 bases and J by 5 bases, with 9 bases between them. DNA for the CDR3: TGTGCCAGCAGTCACCCCCAGGAGACCCAGTACTTC. It codes for CASSHPQETQYF.

The chain is built from TRBV7-2 and TRBJ1-1; D is unclear. V lost 5 bases, J lost 6 bases, and 10 bases lay in between. Per the germline V gene, CDR1 is SGHTA and CDR2 is FQGNSA. This CDR3 has 12 amino acids. The DNA for the CDR3 is TGTGCCAGCAGCACCACAGCATCTGAAGCTTTCTTT. Its translation is CASSTTASEAFF.

V usage is TRBV30 and J usage is TRBJ1-1; TRBD1 matches 8 bases. J lost 1 base, V lost 1 base, and 5 bases had no gene match. Germline V lookup: CDR1 GTSNPN, CDR2 SVGIG (reference sequence). The CDR3 is made up of 15 amino acids. CDR3 amino acids: CAWSAHRGRNTEAFF. DNA for the CDR3: TGTGCCTGGAGTGCCCACAGGGGGAGGAACACTGAAGCTTTCTTT.

V gene TRBV4-1 combines with J gene TRBJ1-5; D uncertain. The CDR3 totals 14 residues. Trimming cost V 4 bases and J 2 bases, with 9 bases left between them. Looked up from germline, CDR1 is MGHRA and CDR2 is YSYEKL. The CDR3 region is CASSRPAGNQPQHF. The DNA of the CDR3 is TGCGCCAGCAGCCGTCCCGCTGGCAATCAGCCCCAGCATTTT.

The gene calls are TRBV29-1 and TRBJ2-7; the D is unclear. This CDR3 has 12 amino acids. Germline V gene data show CDR1 as SQVTM and CDR2 as ANQGSEA. V was clipped by 4 bases and J by 3 bases, with 10 bases between them. The CDR3: CSVGEKGYEQYF. The CDR3, as DNA: TGCAGCGTTGGGGAAAAGGGCTACGAGCAGTACTTC.

The gene calls are TRBV25-1 and TRBJ1-6; TRBD1 matches 8 bases. This CDR3 is 13 amino acids long. The trim removed 4 bases at V and 9 bases at J, leaving 2 bases unmatched. Looked up from germline, CDR1 is MGHDK and CDR2 is SYGVNS. This chain's CDR3 is CASSGDRGSPLHF. The CDR3 bases are TGTGCCAGCAGTGGAGACAGGGGTTCACCCCTCCACTTT.

The chain uses TRBV5-6 and TRBJ2-1; 13 bases align to TRBD2. CDR1 and CDR2 (germline): SGHDT, YYEEEE. The junction had 7 bases not matched to a gene; V was cut back by 0 bases and J by 7 bases. The CDR3 contains 17 residues. Written as DNA, the CDR3 is TGTGCCAGCAGCTTGGAGCGGACTAGCGGGGGATTAAATGAGCAGTTCTTC. Amino acids: CASSLERTSGGLNEQFF.

This clone was seen only a few times. This chain links TRBV30 with TRBJ1-5; D is perhaps TRBD1 (5 bases). The V gene's germline CDR1 is GTSNPN and CDR2 SVGIG (reference sequence). V dropped 3 bases and J dropped 9 bases, with 18 bases sitting between them. CDR3 length: 14 residues. The CDR3 nucleotides are TGTGCCTGGAGCCCGGCACAGGCGGAACGGCCCCAGCATTTT. Protein product: CAWSPAQAERPQHF.

Comment on this clone: Other DNA sequences within the sample encode an identical CDR3. V is TRBV4-2 and J is TRBJ2-3, with TRBD2 matching 15 bases. Per the germline V gene, CDR1 is LGHNA and CDR2 is YNFKEQ. V shed 5 bases and J 6 bases; nucleotides not matched to a gene: 6. The CDR3 extends over 16 amino acids. The CDR3 nucleotides are TGTGCCAGCAGCTTCCGGACTAGCGGGGGGGCTGATACGCAGTATTTT. Translating it yields CASSFRTSGGADTQYF.

The chain is built from TRBV29-1 and TRBJ1-1; TRBD1 agrees at 7 bases. V lost 7 bases to trimming and J lost 4 bases; unmatched junction nucleotides: 12. CDR1 is SQVTM and CDR2 is ANQGSEA in the germline V gene. This CDR3 comprises 14 residues. The CDR3 coding sequence is TGCAGCGCTAGGGGCACAGGGGCGACCACTGAAGCTTTCTTT. Its translation: CSARGTGATTEAFF. Looking up the rest from reference TRBV29-1 and TRBJ1-1 gives the full variable domain: SAVISQKPSRDICQRGTSLTIQCQVDSQVTMMFWYRQQPGQSLTLIATANQGSEATYESGFVIDKFPISRPNLTFSTLTVSNMSPEDSSIYLCSARGTGATTEAFFGQGTRLTVV.

V and J are TRBV4-1 and TRBJ2-1, with 11 bases matching TRBD2. The V gene's germline CDR1 is MGHRA and CDR2 YSYEKL. The CDR3 loop spans 15 amino acids. With V trimmed by 4 bases and J by 10 bases, 9 bases remained unmatched. CDR3 sequence: CASSPGLAVRREQFF. Written as DNA, the CDR3 is TGCGCCAGCAGCCCGGGACTAGCGGTTCGTAGGGAGCAGTTCTTC.

This chain connects TRBV29-1 to TRBJ2-7; D is undetermined. CDR1 and CDR2 from the germline V gene are SQVTM and ANQGSEA. CDR3 length equals 11 residues. The V end lost 7 bases, the J end lost 2 bases, and 9 bases lay between the germline ends. The CDR3, as DNA: TGCAGCGCCCAGAACCCCTACGAGCAGTACTTC. This gives the protein CSAQNPYEQYF.

The chain couples TRBV30 to TRBJ2-3; D might be TRBD1 or TRBD2, each matching 5 bases. Germline loops: CDR1 GTSNPN, CDR2 SVGIG (reference sequence). This CDR3 is 13 amino acids long. The V gene lost 3 bases and the J gene lost 7 bases, with 14 bases spanning the gap. This CDR3 is CAWSRQPGNTQYF. The CDR3 coding sequence is TGTGCCTGGAGCCGACAGCCCGGGAATACGCAGTATTTT.

This clone was recorded once. The chain is built from TRBV9 and TRBJ2-7; 9 bases are a match to TRBD1. CDR1 and CDR2 from the germline V gene are SGDLS and YYNGEE. The CDR3 has 15 amino acids. J lost 5 bases, V lost 0 bases, and 6 bases had no gene match. CDR3 sequence (DNA): TGTGCCAGCAGCGTAGAGGGACAGGGAGGACACGAGCAGTACTTC. Translated: CASSVEGQGGHEQYF. The entire variable domain, with the rest obtained from reference TRBV9 and TRBJ2-7, is as follows: DSGVTQTPKHLITATGQRVTLRCSPRSGDLSVYWYQQSLDQGLQFLIQYYNGEERAKGNILERFSAQQFPDLHSELNLSSLELGDSALYFCASSVEGQGGHEQYFGPGTRLTVT.

This rearrangement joins TRBV29-1 to TRBJ1-2; weak D call: TRBD1 (6 bases). Per the germline V gene, CDR1 is SQVTM and CDR2 is ANQGSEA. There are 13 residues in the CDR3. The CDR3 protein is CGQGQEANYGYTF. In DNA form, the CDR3 reads TGCGGTCAGGGGCAGGAGGCAAACTATGGCTACACCTTC.

This rearrangement joins TRBV25-1 to TRBJ2-7; no clear D. This CDR3 spans 14 amino acids. Trimming cost V 4 bases and J 3 bases, with 13 bases left between them. From germline, CDR1 is MGHDK and CDR2 SYGVNS. The CDR3 DNA sequence: TGTGCCAGCAGTGGCCCGGGCAACAACTACGAGCAGTACTTC. It is translated as CASSGPGNNYEQYF.

V and J are TRBV29-1 and TRBJ1-2, with D possibly TRBD1 on 6 matching bases. With 3 bases removed from V and 4 bases from J, the gap between germline ends came to 12 bases. Looked up from germline, CDR1 is SQVTM and CDR2 is ANQGSEA. There are 13 residues in the CDR3. CDR3 region: CSVEGWDIYGYTF. The CDR3 DNA is TGCAGCGTTGAGGGATGGGACATCTATGGCTACACCTTC. The variable domain in full, completed from reference TRBV29-1 and TRBJ1-2, reads SAVISQKPSRDICQRGTSLTIQCQVDSQVTMMFWYRQQPGQSLTLIATANQGSEATYESGFVIDKFPISRPNLTFSTLTVSNMSPEDSSIYLCSVEGWDIYGYTFGSGTRLTVV.

The chain joins TRBV4-2 to TRBJ1-1; the D is unclear. The V and J ends lost 3 bases and 3 bases respectively, with 14 bases between them. The CDR3 extends over 15 amino acids. Germline CDR1 reads LGHNA; CDR2 reads YNFKEQ. The CDR3 DNA sequence: TGTGCCAGCAGCCAGGGCCAGGTGGCAGACACTGAAGCTTTCTTT. It codes for CASSQGQVADTEAFF.

The rearrangement joins TRBV6-5 to TRBJ2-7; D is unresolved. Between the trimmed V and J ends, which lost 8 bases and 2 bases, there was a span of 13 bases. The CDR3 contains 13 residues. The V gene's germline CDR1 is MNHEY and CDR2 SVGAGI. The CDR3 loop reads CASVGRIPYEQYF. The CDR3 nucleotides read TGTGCCAGCGTTGGCAGAATTCCCTACGAGCAGTACTTC.

This sequence joins TRBV9 and TRBJ2-1, with D perhaps TRBD1 or TRBD2 (5 bases each). V was shortened by 0 bases and J by 4 bases, with 14 bases between the two germline ends. The V gene's germline CDR1 is SGDLS and CDR2 YYNGEE. There are 16 residues in the CDR3. The CDR3 coding sequence is TGTGCCAGCAGCGTAGCATCGGGGCTCCCTTACAATGAGCAGTTCTTC. Protein sequence: CASSVASGLPYNEQFF.

The CDR3 sequence is CASRSPVAYEQYF. The CDR3 nucleotides are TGTGCCAGCAGATCACCGGTTGCCTACGAGCAGTACTTC. This chain connects TRBV11-2 to TRBJ2-7; D gene ambiguous. Trimming took off 6 bases at V and 2 bases at J, with 11 bases between the two ends. CDR3 size: 13 residues. In germline, CDR1 is SGHAT, CDR2 FQNNGV.

This chain links TRBV30 with TRBJ2-7; D might be TRBD2 (6 bases). Germline V gene lookup returns CDR1 GTSNPN and CDR2 SVGIG (reference sequence). The V end was cut by 3 bases, the J end by 9 bases, with 12 bases between. The CDR3 sequence is 11 residues long. The CDR3 reads CAWRKLGGQYF. The CDR3 DNA reads TGTGCCTGGAGAAAGTTGGGAGGGCAGTACTTC.

CDR3 protein: CASSSGTSDTQYF. As DNA, the CDR3 is TGTGCCAGCAGCTCGGGCACCTCAGATACGCAGTATTTT. This chain uses TRBV5-6 with TRBJ2-3; unclear D gene. V was cut by 3 bases and J by 4 bases, with 9 bases left in between. This CDR3 contains 13 residues. CDR1 and CDR2 (germline): SGHDT, YYEEEE.